This TCR beta chain was recorded in a study of T-cell reconstitution after alpha-beta-depleted transplantation in children. This clonotype has ten or more counts. The CDR3 runs 17 residues. Germline CDR1 reads DFQATT; CDR2 reads SNEGSKA (reference sequence). Trimming left V 2 bases short and J 5 bases short, with 19 bases between. Molecular barcoding with unique molecular identifiers was used for the TCRbeta library. A single record per CDR3 protein comes from TCRdb applying MiXCR to the PCR reads. The sample carries some 280,000 distinct CDR3 sequences, approximately 9.8% recorded once. This sequence originates from a human donor who donated a stem cell graft to a child with SCID. The starting material was PBMCs from the stem cell graft donor, obtained from the stem cell graft. The rearrangement uses TRBV20-1 and TRBJ1-6; possibly TRBD1 for D (5 bases). CDR3 in amino acids: CSARRDSGLTNNSPLHF. CDR3 nucleotide sequence: TGCAGTGCTAGACGAGACAGTGGCCTCACCAATAATTCACCCCTCCACTTT.